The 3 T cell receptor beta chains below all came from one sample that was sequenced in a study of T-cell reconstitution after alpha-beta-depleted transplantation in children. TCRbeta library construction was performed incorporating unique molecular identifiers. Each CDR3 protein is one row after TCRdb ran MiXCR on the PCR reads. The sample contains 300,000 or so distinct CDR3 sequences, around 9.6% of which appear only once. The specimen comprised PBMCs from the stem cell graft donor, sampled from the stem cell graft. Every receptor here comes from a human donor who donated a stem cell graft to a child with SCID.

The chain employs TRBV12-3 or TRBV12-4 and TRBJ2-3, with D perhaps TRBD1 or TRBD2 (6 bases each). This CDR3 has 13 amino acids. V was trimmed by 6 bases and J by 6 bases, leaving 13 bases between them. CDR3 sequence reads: CASRGTGRDTQYF. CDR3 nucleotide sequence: TGTGCCAGCAGGGGAACAGGGAGGGATACGCAGTATTTT.

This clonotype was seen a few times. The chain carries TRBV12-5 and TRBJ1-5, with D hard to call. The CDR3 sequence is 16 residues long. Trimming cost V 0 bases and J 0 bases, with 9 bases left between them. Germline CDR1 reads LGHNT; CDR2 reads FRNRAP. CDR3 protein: CASGLVDWNSNQPQHF. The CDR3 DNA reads TGTGCTAGTGGTTTGGTGGACTGGAATAGCAATCAGCCCCAGCATTTT.

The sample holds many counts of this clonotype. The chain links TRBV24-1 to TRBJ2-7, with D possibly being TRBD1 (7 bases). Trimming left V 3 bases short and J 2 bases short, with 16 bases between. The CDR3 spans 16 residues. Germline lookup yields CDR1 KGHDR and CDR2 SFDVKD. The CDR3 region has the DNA TGTGCCACCAGTGATCCAACGGGGGACAGTCCCTACGAGCAGTACTTC. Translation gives CATSDPTGDSPYEQYF.